These 5 T cell receptor beta chains came from one sample sequenced in a study of blood T cells in healthy people across ages. Together with a sample-barcoded 5' primer, a J-beta primer mix was included in a second PCR lasting roughly 6 to 12 cycles. TCRdb called the 5' RACE reads again in MiXCR, with one record for every CDR3 protein. The repertoire holds some 760,000 distinct CDR3 sequences, with roughly 25% as singletons. This sample was shared with a second study, whose subject was T cells of mothers and their children.

The sample comprised blood. These receptors all stem from a boy between 10 and 17 years old in good health.

V usage is TRBV9 and J usage is TRBJ2-5; tentative D call: TRBD2 (5 bases). The V gene lost 0 bases and the J gene lost 4 bases, with 13 bases spanning the gap. Germline-derived CDR1 and CDR2 are SGDLS and YYNGEE. There are 15 residues in the CDR3. The CDR3 loop is CASSVGVGVAETQYF. The DNA of the CDR3 is TGTGCCAGCAGCGTAGGTGTGGGAGTGGCAGAGACCCAGTACTTC.

This clonotype was detected only a few times. The rearrangement links TRBV12-3 or TRBV12-4 to TRBJ2-5, with D perhaps matching TRBD2 (6 bases). The CDR3 has 16 residues. V lost 6 bases to trimming and J lost 1 base, with 18 bases between them. The CDR3 bases are TGTGCCAGCAGCCCCGAACTTTGGAGGGTCCAAGAGACCCAGTACTTC. Amino acids: CASSPELWRVQETQYF.

This clonotype has a handful of counts. CDR3 nucleotides: TGCGCCAGCAGCGGGGGGACAGCTCACACTTACGAGCAGTACTTC. Translated: CASSGGTAHTYEQYF. This sequence joins TRBV5-1 and TRBJ2-7, with a possible D match to TRBD1 (7 bases). Germline V gives CDR1 SGHRS, CDR2 YFSETQ. Trimming took off 4 bases at V and 4 bases at J, with 18 bases between the two ends. The CDR3 extends over 15 amino acids.

This clonotype has a single count. The rearrangement joins TRBV20-1 to TRBJ2-5; 9 bases are a match to TRBD1. With V trimmed by 2 bases and J by 5 bases, 9 bases remained unmatched. This CDR3 has 15 residues. In germline, CDR1 is DFQATT, CDR2 SNEGSKA (reference sequence). The CDR3 is CSARSPGQGWETQYF. CDR3 DNA: TGCAGTGCTAGATCCCCGGGACAGGGATGGGAGACCCAGTACTTC.

This sequence joins TRBV12-3 or TRBV12-4 and TRBJ2-3; tentative D call: TRBD2 (7 bases). Trimming removed 8 bases at V and 0 bases at J, with 18 bases between. The CDR3 length is 16 residues. The CDR3 loop reads CASLGGGTASTDTQYF. CDR3 nucleotides: TGTGCCAGCCTGGGCGGGGGCACCGCTAGCACAGATACGCAGTATTTT.